The T cell receptor (beta chain) under discussion was sequenced for a study of T cells in Graves' hyperthyroidism and ophthalmopathy. For the study at large: Any treatment followed the collection of peripheral blood at initial diagnosis.

Exclusion criteria comprised uncontrolled infection, other autoimmune disease, pregnancy or lactation. Clinical symptoms, serum thyroxine, TRAb, thyroid ultrasound and orbital computed tomography informed diagnoses. TCR beta CDR3 regions were amplified from RNA. TCR CDR3 regions were first amplified by RT-PCR with HTBI primers. TCRdb fed the multiplex PCR reads into MiXCR, producing one record per CDR3 protein. The table includes about 590,000 distinct CDR3 sequences, approximately 15% detected once. This clonotype was seen ten or more times. Its antigen is unknown. Study observations and caveats: Most thyroid-expanded clonotypes above 0.001 were also found in blood.

Germline CDR1 is LGHDT and CDR2 is YNNKEL (reference sequence). The CDR3 contains 14 residues. V gave up 1 base and J gave up 9 bases; unmatched junction bases: 2. V usage is TRBV3-1 and J usage is TRBJ1-6; 8 nucleotides align to TRBD1. This TCR came from a woman aged 25 to 45 with Graves' hyperthyroidism. Sequenced sample: blood. CDR3 residues: CASSQGTGLSPLHF. As DNA, the CDR3 is TGTGCCAGCAGCCAAGGGACAGGGCTTTCACCCCTCCACTTT.